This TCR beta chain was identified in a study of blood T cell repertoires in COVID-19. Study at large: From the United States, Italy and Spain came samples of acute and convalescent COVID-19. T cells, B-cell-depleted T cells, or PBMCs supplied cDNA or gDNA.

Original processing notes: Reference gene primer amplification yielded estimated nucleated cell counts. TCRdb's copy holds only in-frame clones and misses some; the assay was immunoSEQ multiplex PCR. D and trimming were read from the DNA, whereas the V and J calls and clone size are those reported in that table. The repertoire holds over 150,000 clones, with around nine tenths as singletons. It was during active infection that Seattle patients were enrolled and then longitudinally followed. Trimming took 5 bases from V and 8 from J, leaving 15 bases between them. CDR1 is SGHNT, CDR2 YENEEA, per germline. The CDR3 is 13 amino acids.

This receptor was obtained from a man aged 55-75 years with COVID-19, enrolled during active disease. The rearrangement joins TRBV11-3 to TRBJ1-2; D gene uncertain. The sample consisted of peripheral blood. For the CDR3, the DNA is TGTGCCAGCAGCCCCTCCGAGGGTAGCGGCTACACCTTC. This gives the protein CASSPSEGSGYTF.